This TCR beta chain was sequenced for a study of graft-versus-host responses after intestinal transplantation. Across the whole study: Among the recipients, all got anti-thymocyte globulin induction and then tacrolimus and steroids for roughly three years.

CDR1 and CDR2 (germline): SGHNT, YYREEE (reference sequence). V lost 5 bases and J 3 bases, leaving 14 bases between the germline ends. The CDR3 totals 15 residues. For this clone: What it recognizes is unknown.

The assay was immunoSEQ multiplex PCR, and TCRdb's table has in-frame clones only and misses some. The sample lists tens of thousands of clones, around 89% occurring once. Regarding the study as a whole: The study found high graft-versus-host to host-versus-graft clonal ratios in allografts of patients with graft-donor T cell macrochimerism. Detection of GvH clones occurred in recipient marrow, and some had their first appearance in ileum or blood.

Sequences were derived from unstimulated CD8+ T cells sorted from spleen or lymph node cells, sampled before transplant. The sequence came from a human donor who was the organ donor for an intestinal transplant. The chain carries TRBV5-4 and TRBJ2-2, with a tentative D call TRBD2 (6 bases). In DNA, the CDR3 is TGTGCCAGCAGTTTCTCGGAGGGGTACACCGGGGAGCTGTTTTTT. Translated, it gives CASSFSEGYTGELFF.